The T cell receptor (beta chain) described here comes from a study of regulatory T cells in long-lasting Graves disease. Regarding the study as a whole: In persistent patients, shared public clonotypes (2,741) outnumbered those in new patients (about 890). Persistent disease showed a preference for TRBV28, TRBJ1-2 and TRBJ2-5.

In the case of this clonotype: Its antigen is as yet unknown.

Building the TCR beta libraries relied on iRepertoire HTBI primers, and CDR3 regions underwent Arm-PCR. TCRdb re-derived calls from the multiplex PCR reads in MiXCR, one entry per CDR3 protein. The repertoire has roughly 400,000 distinct CDR3 sequences, roughly 21% of them found once; the top ten carry 13% to 15%. Germline loops: CDR1 ENHRY, CDR2 SYGVKD. This CDR3 is built from 17 residues. V dropped 3 bases and J dropped 1 base, with 15 bases sitting between them. Time point reported: persistent/refractory GD, antithyroid drugs over 5 years with positive TRAb. Extracted PBMC RNA gave rise to the TCR library. Guidelines of the American Thyroid Association were used to diagnose Graves' disease.

The chain combines TRBV10-3 with TRBJ2-2; tentative D call: TRBD2 (6 bases). Here the sequenced sample was peripheral blood mononuclear cells (PBMCs), taken when the disease was refractory, from a patient treated with antithyroid drugs. This receptor was obtained from a female donor with Graves disease. CDR3 in DNA: TGTGCCATCAGTGACCCACAGAGGGGACTGAACACCGGGGAGCTGTTTTTT. It translates to CAISDPQRGLNTGELFF.